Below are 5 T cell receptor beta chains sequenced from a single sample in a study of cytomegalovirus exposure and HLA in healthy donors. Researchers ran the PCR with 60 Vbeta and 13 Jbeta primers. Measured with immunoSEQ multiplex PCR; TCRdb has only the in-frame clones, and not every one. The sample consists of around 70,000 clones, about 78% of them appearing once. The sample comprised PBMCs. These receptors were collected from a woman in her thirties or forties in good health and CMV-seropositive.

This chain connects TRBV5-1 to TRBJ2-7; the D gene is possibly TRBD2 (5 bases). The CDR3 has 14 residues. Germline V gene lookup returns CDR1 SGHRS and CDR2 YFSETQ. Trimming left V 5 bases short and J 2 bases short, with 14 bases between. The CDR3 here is CASSSRVLPYEQYF. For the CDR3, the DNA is TGCGCCAGCAGTTCGAGGGTCCTCCCCTACGAGCAGTACTTC.

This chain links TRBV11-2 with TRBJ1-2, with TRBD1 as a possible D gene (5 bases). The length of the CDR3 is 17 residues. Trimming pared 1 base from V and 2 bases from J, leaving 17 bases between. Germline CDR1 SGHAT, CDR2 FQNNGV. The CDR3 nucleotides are TGTGCCAGCAGCTTAGGGCCCTACGGGGGTTCAAACTATGGCTACACCTTC. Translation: CASSLGPYGGSNYGYTF.

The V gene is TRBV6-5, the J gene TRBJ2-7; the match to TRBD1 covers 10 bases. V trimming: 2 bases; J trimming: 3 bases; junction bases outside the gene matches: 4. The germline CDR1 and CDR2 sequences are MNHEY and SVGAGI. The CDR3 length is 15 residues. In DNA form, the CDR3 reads TGTGCCAGCAGTTACCTTAGGGACAGGGGCTACGAGCAGTACTTC. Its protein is CASSYLRDRGYEQYF.

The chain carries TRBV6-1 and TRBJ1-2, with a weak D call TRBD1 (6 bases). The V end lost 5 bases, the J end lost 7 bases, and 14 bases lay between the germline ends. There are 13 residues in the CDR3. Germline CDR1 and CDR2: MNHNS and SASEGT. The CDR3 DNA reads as TGTGCCAGCAGTCTACAGGGTAACCGTGGCTACACCTTC. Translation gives CASSLQGNRGYTF.

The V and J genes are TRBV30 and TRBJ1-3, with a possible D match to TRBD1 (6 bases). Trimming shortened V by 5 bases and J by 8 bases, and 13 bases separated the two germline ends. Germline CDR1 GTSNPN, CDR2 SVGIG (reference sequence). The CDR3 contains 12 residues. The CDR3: CAWQGFKDTIYF. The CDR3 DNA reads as TGTGCCTGGCAGGGGTTTAAGGACACCATATATTTT.